The subject of this entry is one T cell receptor (beta chain). Its matching antigen is unknown. This entry is derived from a study of radiation and T cells in renal cell carcinoma. Study in general: Nephrectomy followed 15 Gy stereotactic body radiation by 4 weeks.

Regarding the study as a whole: Without pretreatment biopsies, baseline tumor clonotype presence was undetermined.

Time point specified: baseline pretreatment blood. Treatment indicated: 15 Gy SBRT to primary tumor, nephrectomy 4 weeks later. Trimming cost V 2 bases and J 11 bases, with 10 bases left between them. Germline-derived CDR1 and CDR2 are SNHLY and FYNNEI. CDR3 length equals 12 residues. The protocol was immunoSEQ multiplex PCR, while the TCRdb copy is restricted to in-frame clones and leaves out a portion. The sample includes 95,000 or so clones, around 88% of them seen just once. The sequence derives from a middle-aged man with renal cell carcinoma. Material: blood, obtained from a patient whose treatment included radiotherapy and nephrectomy. This sequence joins TRBV2 and TRBJ1-3; unclear D gene. This CDR3 is CASSESTLAIYF. The CDR3 DNA follows: TGTGCCAGCAGTGAATCTACACTAGCCATATATTTT. Drawing the rest from reference TRBV2 and TRBJ1-3, the complete variable domain is EPEVTQTPSHQVTQMGQEVILRCVPISNHLYFYWYRQILGQKVEFLVSFYNNEISEKSEIFDDQFSVERPDGSNFTLKIRSTKLEDSAMYFCASSESTLAIYFGEGSWLTVV.